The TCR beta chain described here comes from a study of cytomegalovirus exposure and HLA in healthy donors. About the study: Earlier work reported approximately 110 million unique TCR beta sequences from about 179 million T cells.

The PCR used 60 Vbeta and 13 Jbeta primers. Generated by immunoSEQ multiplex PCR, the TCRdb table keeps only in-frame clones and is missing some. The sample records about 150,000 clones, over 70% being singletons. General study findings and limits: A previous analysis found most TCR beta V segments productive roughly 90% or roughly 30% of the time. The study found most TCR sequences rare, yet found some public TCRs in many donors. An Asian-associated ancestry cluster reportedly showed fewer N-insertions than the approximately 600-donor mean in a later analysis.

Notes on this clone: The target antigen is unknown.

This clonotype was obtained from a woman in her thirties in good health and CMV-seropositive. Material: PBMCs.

The CDR3: CATSRGRGADNEAFF. DNA for the CDR3: TGTGCCACCAGCAGAGGTCGGGGGGCGGACAATGAAGCTTTCTTT. The genes are TRBV15 and TRBJ1-1; a possible D gene is TRBD1 (6 bases). Germline CDR1 is LNHNV and CDR2 is YYDKDF (reference sequence). V was trimmed by 1 base and J by 7 bases, leaving 16 bases between them. The CDR3 has 15 residues.